This TCR beta chain derives from a study of coeliac disease. Broader study findings: Control samples showed higher TRB and TRG clonality than intraepithelial and lamina propria samples in active celiac disease. Lamina propria and intraepithelial cell fractions may contain each other's cells.

Data came from immunoSEQ multiplex PCR; TCRdb stores just in-frame clones and leaves some out. The sample carries some 6,500 clones, 60% to 80% recorded once. Concerning this clone: Its antigen remains unidentified.

The sequenced material came from lymphocytes from the gut lamina propria. The clonotype was recovered from a man aged 55 to 70 with celiac disease on a gluten-free diet.

The CDR3 sequence is CASSLRSFEAFF. The CDR3 DNA reads TGTGCCAGCAGCTTAAGGAGCTTTGAAGCTTTCTTT. This sequence joins TRBV7-2 and TRBJ1-1, with D unclear. CDR3 length: 12 amino acids. Trimming left V 2 bases short and J 7 bases short, with 8 bases between. Per the germline V gene, CDR1 is SGHTA and CDR2 is FQGNSA.